This is a list of T cell receptor beta chains from one sample in a study of a mutant IDH1 vaccine in newly diagnosed glioma. Produced via immunoSEQ multiplex PCR; TCRdb's table is partial and in-frame only. The table includes about 54,000 clones, roughly 80% detected once. Sequencing used PBMCs, obtained from a glioma patient treated with radiotherapy, temozolomide or both. All receptors come from a man aged 18 to 30 with glioma. Both conserved end residues are part of each CDR3. D genes are given only for firm matches. Clone size is given for some rows only: seen once, a few or many times, or a class if the clone is expanded.

>TRBV10-3|TRBJ1-2|TRBD1|NA
CAISDRGLGEGYTF
TGTGCCATCAGTGACAGGGGGCTGGGGGAGGGCTACACCTTC
>TRBV7-2|TRBJ1-2|TRBD1|NA
CASSPAGGYGYTF
TGTGCCAGCAGCCCGGCAGGGGGCTATGGCTACACCTTC
>TRBV27|TRBJ2-5|NA|few
CASSVYQETQYF
TGTGCCAGCAGTGTATACCAAGAGACCCAGTACTTC
>TRBV29-1|TRBJ2-7|TRBD2|NA
CSVAFDSGRAKQYF
TGCAGCGTTGCCTTTGATAGCGGGAGGGCCAAGCAGTACTTC
>TRBV6-5|TRBJ1-2|NA|NA
CASRSGWPNYGYTF
TGTGCCAGCAGATCGGGGTGGCCTAACTATGGCTACACCTTC
>TRBV27|TRBJ1-2|NA|NA
CASSFWGSGYTF
TGTGCCAGCAGTTTCTGGGGATCCGGCTACACCTTC
>TRBV19|TRBJ1-1|NA|NA
CASSIGARGNTEAFF
TGTGCCAGTAGTATCGGGGCCAGGGGTAACACTGAAGCTTTCTTT
>TRBV6-5|TRBJ1-2|NA|NA
CASSYSSPTNGYTF
TGTGCCAGCAGTTACTCAAGTCCAACCAATGGCTACACCTTC
>TRBV13|TRBJ1-1|NA|NA
CASGQDTEAFF
TGTGCCAGCGGTCAGGACACTGAAGCTTTCTTT
>TRBV30|TRBJ1-1|NA|NA
CAWSALGPGTEAFF
TGTGCCTGGAGTGCACTAGGGCCGGGCACTGAAGCTTTCTTT
>TRBV7-2|TRBJ1-1|NA|NA
CASSLRLIGPVSNTEAFF
TGTGCCAGCAGCTTAAGATTAATTGGGCCAGTCTCAAACACTGAAGCTTTCTTT
>TRBV29-1|TRBJ2-7|TRBD2|NA
CSVEMGLAMSYEQYF
TGCAGCGTTGAGATGGGACTAGCTATGTCCTACGAGCAGTACTTC
>TRBV6-6|TRBJ2-7|NA|NA
CASSSRGSYEQYF
TGTGCCAGCAGTTCCCGAGGGTCCTACGAGCAGTACTTC
>TRBV2|TRBJ1-2|TRBD1|NA
CASSEEDRGYGYTF
TGTGCCAGCAGTGAAGAGGACAGGGGTTATGGCTACACCTTC
>TRBV5-1|TRBJ2-1|TRBD2|NA
CASSPVGTSGGSSYNEQFF
TGCGCCAGCAGCCCAGTAGGGACTAGCGGGGGAAGCTCCTACAATGAGCAGTTCTTC
>TRBV12-5|TRBJ2-7|TRBD1|NA
CASGPPPGQGPSSYEQYF
TGTGCTAGTGGTCCGCCGCCGGGACAGGGGCCGAGCTCCTACGAGCAGTACTTC
>TRBV15|TRBJ2-2|TRBD2|once
CATSRGLAGYSGELFF
TGTGCCACCAGCAGGGGACTAGCGGGATACTCCGGGGAGCTGTTTTTT
>TRBV4-1|TRBJ2-7|NA|NA
CASSPMDGPLYEQYF
TGCGCCAGCAGCCCTATGGACGGTCCTTTATACGAGCAGTACTTC
>TRBV4-1|TRBJ2-7|NA|NA
CASSQKRGIHWGEQYF
TGCGCCAGCAGCCAAAAAAGGGGCATCCACTGGGGAGAGCAGTACTTC
>TRBV27|TRBJ1-2|NA|NA
CASSSNRDTTFYGYTF
TGTGCCAGCAGTTCTAACCGGGACACTACTTTCTATGGCTACACCTTC
>TRBV5-6|TRBJ2-1|TRBD2|NA
CASSLSGSGYNEQFF
TGTGCCAGCAGCTTGAGCGGGAGTGGGTACAATGAGCAGTTCTTC
>TRBV5-1|TRBJ2-2|NA|NA
CASSELGELFF
TGCGCCAGCAGCGAGCTCGGGGAGCTGTTTTTT